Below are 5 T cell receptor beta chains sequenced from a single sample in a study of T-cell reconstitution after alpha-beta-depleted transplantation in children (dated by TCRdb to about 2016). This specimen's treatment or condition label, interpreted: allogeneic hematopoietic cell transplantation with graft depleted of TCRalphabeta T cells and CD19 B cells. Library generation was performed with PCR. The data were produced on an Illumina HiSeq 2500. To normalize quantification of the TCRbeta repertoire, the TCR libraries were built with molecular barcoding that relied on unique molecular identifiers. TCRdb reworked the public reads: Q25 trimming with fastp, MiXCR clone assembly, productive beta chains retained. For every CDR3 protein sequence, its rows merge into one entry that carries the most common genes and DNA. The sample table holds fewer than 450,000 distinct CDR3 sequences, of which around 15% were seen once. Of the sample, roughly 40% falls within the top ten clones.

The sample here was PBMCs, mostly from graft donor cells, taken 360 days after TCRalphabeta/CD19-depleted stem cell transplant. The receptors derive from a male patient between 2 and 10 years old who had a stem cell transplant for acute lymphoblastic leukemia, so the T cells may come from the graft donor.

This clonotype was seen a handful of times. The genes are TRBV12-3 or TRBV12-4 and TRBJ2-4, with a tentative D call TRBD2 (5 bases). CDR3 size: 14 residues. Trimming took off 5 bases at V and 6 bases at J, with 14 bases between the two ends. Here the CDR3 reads CASSRTPEVNIQYF. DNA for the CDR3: TGTGCCAGCAGTCGGACCCCGGAGGTAAACATTCAGTACTTC.

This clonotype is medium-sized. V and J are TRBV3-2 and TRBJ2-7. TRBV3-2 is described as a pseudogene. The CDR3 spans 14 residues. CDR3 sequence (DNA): TGTGCCAGCAGCCAAGAAGCTAGCGCCTACGAGCAGTACTTC. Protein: CASSQEASAYEQYF.

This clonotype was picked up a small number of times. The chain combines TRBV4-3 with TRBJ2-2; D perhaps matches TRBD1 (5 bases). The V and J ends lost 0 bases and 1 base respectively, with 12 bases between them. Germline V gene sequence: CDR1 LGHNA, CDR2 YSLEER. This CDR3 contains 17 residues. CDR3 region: CASSQDETGLNTGELFF. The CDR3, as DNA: TGCGCCAGCAGCCAAGACGAAACAGGCTTGAACACCGGGGAGCTGTTTTTT.

DNA for the CDR3: TGTGCCAGCAGGCGAAGAGGGGATCAAGAGACCCAGTACTTC. Its protein is CASRRRGDQETQYF. This chain links TRBV28 with TRBJ2-5; possibly TRBD1 or TRBD2 for D (5 bases each). The CDR3 extends over 14 amino acids. Germline CDR1 is MDHEN and CDR2 is SYDVKM. V shed 6 bases and J shed 2 bases, with 13 bases lying between them.

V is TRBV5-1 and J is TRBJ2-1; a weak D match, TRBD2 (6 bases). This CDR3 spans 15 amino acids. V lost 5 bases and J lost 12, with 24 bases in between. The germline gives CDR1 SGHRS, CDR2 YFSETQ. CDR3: CASSSGTGQPWMQFF. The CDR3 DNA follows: TGCGCCAGCAGTTCCGGGACTGGCCAACCGTGGATGCAGTTCTTC.